The present entry profiles one TCR beta chain with its context. Its antigen remains unidentified. This entry comes from a study of blood T cells in healthy people across ages. Each sample yielded at least 6 million isolated PBMCs. The authors ran a second PCR of roughly 7 to 11 cycles using a sample-barcoded 5' primer and a J-beta primer mix. Unique molecular identifiers of 12 random nucleotides labeled each cDNA. MiXCR, run by TCRdb on the 5' RACE reads, gives a single entry per CDR3 protein. The table lists 850,000 to 1,100,000 distinct CDR3 sequences, roughly two fifths of them singletons, with approximately 14% in the top ten. The V and J ends lost 3 bases and 6 bases, in that order; junction bases with no gene match: 6. CDR1 and CDR2 (germline): DFQATT, SNEGSKA (reference sequence). CDR3 length: 14 residues. Notes on the study in general: A conclusive naive versus antigen-experienced comparison was prevented by the unsorted PBMCs.

Material: blood. The chain links TRBV20-1 to TRBJ2-7; 12 nucleotides match TRBD2. This receptor was obtained from a man between 18 and 35 years old in good health. The CDR3 coding sequence is TGCAGTGCTAGGCCGACTAGCGGGGGTACCGAGCAGTACTTC. Translation gives CSARPTSGGTEQYF.